This passage covers 21 T cell receptor beta chains from one sample sequenced in a study of a mutant IDH1 vaccine in newly diagnosed glioma listed by TCRdb under 2021. Their antigen targets remain unknown. The label giving this sample's time point can be read as: week 5, during vaccination. Each vaccine dose was 300 ug of a 20-mer mutant IDH1 peptide in Montanide, given subcutaneously with topical imiquimod. The library was prepared using the immunoSEQ multiplex PCR assay. Drawn from immuneACCESS, this table holds only the in-frame rearrangements with V and J called that TCRdb kept. Clones are partly lost; checked studies trace under half to an unresolved V gene and leave the rest unexplained. For this sample there are roughly 28,000 clones; 80% to 90% appear just once. Of the sample, 20% to 25% is held by the ten largest clones. The sequences come from PBMCs, collected from a glioma patient whose treatment included an IDH1 peptide vaccine. The receptors were sampled from a man younger than 30 with glioma.

In nucleotides, the CDR3 is TGTGCCTGGGATAGACTAGCGGGAGACCCAGATACGCAGTATTTT. It translates to CAWDRLAGDPDTQYF. J is TRBJ2-3 and V is TRBV30, with 12 bases matching TRBD2. Germline CDR1 reads GTSNPN; CDR2 reads SVGIG (reference sequence). The CDR3 consists of 15 residues. The V gene end was trimmed by 5 bases and the J gene end by 4 bases; junction bases not matched to a gene: 7.

The chain is built from TRBV30 and TRBJ1-3; D unresolved. Germline V lookup: CDR1 GTSNPN, CDR2 SVGIG (reference sequence). This CDR3 has 16 amino acids. V gave up 0 bases and J gave up 1 base, with 13 bases separating them. CDR3: CAWSVPGGHSGNTIYF. CDR3 DNA sequence: TGTGCCTGGAGTGTACCGGGAGGCCATTCTGGAAACACCATATATTTT.

The rearrangement links TRBV4-1 to TRBJ1-1; unclear D gene. CDR3 length equals 17 residues. Germline lookup yields CDR1 MGHRA and CDR2 YSYEKL. Trimming shortened V by 4 bases and J by 0 bases, and 18 bases separated the two germline ends. Here the CDR3 reads CASSRPDAGTLNTEAFF. The CDR3 region has the DNA TGCGCCAGCAGCCGCCCTGACGCGGGTACCTTGAACACTGAAGCTTTCTTT.

The rearrangement uses TRBV5-5 and TRBJ1-2, with a possible D match to TRBD1 (6 bases). The length of the CDR3 is 15 residues. Germline V gene sequence: CDR1 SGHKS, CDR2 YYEKEE (reference sequence). Trimming cost V 0 bases and J 1 base, with 10 bases left between them. CDR3 coding DNA: TGTGCCAGCAGCTTGGGCCAGGGGATTAACTATGGCTACACCTTC. Translating it yields CASSLGQGINYGYTF.

The CDR3 here is CASGPRANYGYTF. The CDR3 DNA follows: TGTGCCAGCGGACCCAGGGCGAACTATGGCTACACCTTC. The chain couples TRBV7-2 to TRBJ1-2, with D maybe TRBD1 (5 bases). This CDR3 comprises 13 residues. Germline CDR1 reads SGHTA; CDR2 reads FQGNSA. Trimming left V 8 bases short and J 2 bases short, with 12 bases between.

V is TRBV25-1 and J is TRBJ2-7; D is possibly TRBD1 (6 bases). The CDR3 has 14 amino acids. V was pared by 3 bases and J by 4 bases, with 13 bases between. Germline assignment: CDR1 MGHDK and CDR2 SYGVNS. In DNA, the CDR3 is TGTGCCAGCAGTGAGAGAGGGCAGGGGTACGAGCAGTACTTC. Its translation: CASSERGQGYEQYF.

The rearrangement uses TRBV5-1 and TRBJ2-7, with a possible D match to TRBD1 (6 bases). The length of the CDR3 is 12 residues. V lost 4 bases, J lost 7 bases, and 12 bases lay in between. CDR1 is SGHRS, CDR2 YFSETQ, per germline. The CDR3 nucleotides are TGCGCCAGCAGCCAGGGGCTACGAGAGCAGTACTTC. This codes for CASSQGLREQYF.

The V and J genes are TRBV10-1 and TRBJ2-7; perhaps TRBD1 as D (6 bases). V gave up 8 bases and J gave up 0 bases, with 23 bases separating them. The CDR3 is 17 amino acids. Germline V gene sequence: CDR1 WNHNN, CDR2 SYGVQD (reference sequence). CDR3 nucleotide sequence: TGCGCCAGCTCCCGGGTCAGGGGCTATCTCGGCTCCTACGAGCAGTACTTC. Amino acids: CASSRVRGYLGSYEQYF.

The chain joins TRBV2 to TRBJ1-2; the D is unclear. The germline V gene encodes CDR1 SNHLY and CDR2 FYNNEI. This CDR3 contains 12 residues. V was pared by 6 bases and J by 4 bases, with 9 bases between. CDR3 in DNA: TGTGCCAGCAGGTCGGGAGTCTATGGCTACACCTTC. This sequence encodes CASRSGVYGYTF. Variable domain in full (rest from reference TRBV2 and TRBJ1-2): EPEVTQTPSHQVTQMGQEVILRCVPISNHLYFYWYRQILGQKVEFLVSFYNNEISEKSEIFDDQFSVERPDGSNFTLKIRSTKLEDSAMYFCASRSGVYGYTFGSGTRLTVV.

The V call is TRBV2, the J call TRBJ2-4, with a possible D match to TRBD2 (5 bases). CDR3 size: 13 residues. CDR1 and CDR2 (germline): SNHLY, FYNNEI. Trimming took 4 bases from V and 2 from J, leaving 6 bases between them. CDR3 region: CASSGGPKNIQYF. CDR3 coding DNA: TGTGCCAGCAGTGGAGGGCCCAAAAACATTCAGTACTTC.

This sequence joins TRBV10-2 and TRBJ2-7; 8 bases align to TRBD1. V dropped 4 bases and J dropped 7; count of bases not matched to a gene: 9. The CDR3 contains 14 residues. In germline, CDR1 is WSHSY, CDR2 SAAADI. CDR3 DNA sequence: TGCGCCAGCAGTGGTTTGGACAGGGCGGGGGAGCAGTACTTC. Its protein is CASSGLDRAGEQYF.

The chain recombines TRBV4-2 with TRBJ1-2; maybe TRBD1 (5 bases). CDR3 length equals 15 residues. Trimming took 1 base from V and 4 from J, leaving 13 bases between them. Germline CDR1 and CDR2: LGHNA and YNFKEQ. The CDR3 spells CASSQGVGEGYGYTF. CDR3 nucleotides: TGTGCCAGCAGCCAAGGAGTAGGGGAAGGCTATGGCTACACCTTC.

This sequence joins TRBV4-3 and TRBJ1-1; 7 bases are a match to TRBD1. Germline V gene data show CDR1 as LGHNA and CDR2 as YSLEER. This CDR3 is 16 amino acids long. V lost 0 bases, J lost 4 bases, and 8 bases stayed unmatched. CDR3 in amino acids: CASSQEGTGEFTEAFF. The CDR3 DNA is TGCGCCAGCAGCCAAGAGGGCACAGGGGAGTTCACTGAAGCTTTCTTT.

The chain uses TRBV28 and TRBJ1-5, with D maybe TRBD1 (6 bases). This CDR3 is 15 amino acids long. Germline V gene data show CDR1 as MDHEN and CDR2 as SYDVKM. V lost 7 bases and J lost 0, with 13 bases in between. In nucleotides, the CDR3 is TGTGCCAGCACCCCGGGGGGGGCTAGCAATCAGCCCCAGCATTTT. Protein product: CASTPGGASNQPQHF.

The rearrangement uses TRBV5-5 and TRBJ1-3, with D tentatively TRBD1 (6 bases). Trimming removed 3 bases at V and 0 bases at J, with 7 bases between. The CDR3 is 14 residues long. Germline-derived CDR1 and CDR2 are SGHKS and YYEKEE (reference sequence). The CDR3 spells CASSSGHSGNTIYF. The CDR3 DNA follows: TGTGCCAGCAGCTCGGGACACTCTGGAAACACCATATATTTT.

V gene TRBV10-3 combines with J gene TRBJ1-5; no definite D call. Germline V CDR1 and CDR2: ENHRY, SYGVKD. With 0 bases removed from V and 7 bases from J, the gap between germline ends came to 4 bases. CDR3 length: 12 residues. The CDR3 reads CAISESPQPQHF. The DNA for the CDR3 is TGTGCCATCAGTGAGTCACCGCAGCCCCAGCATTTT.

The J gene is TRBJ2-3, the V gene TRBV19, with a tentative D call TRBD2 (6 bases). Trimming took off 7 bases at V and 5 bases at J, with 7 bases between the two ends. This CDR3 contains 11 residues. Germline CDR1 is LNHDA and CDR2 is SQIVND (reference sequence). CDR3 bases: TGTGCCAGTACTAGCGTAGATACGCAGTATTTT. Its protein product is CASTSVDTQYF. The full variable domain, its missing parts supplied by reference TRBV19 and TRBJ2-3, is DGGITQSPKYLFRKEGQNVTLSCEQNLNHDAMYWYRQDPGQGLRLIYYSQIVNDFQKGDIAEGYSVSREKKESFPLTVTSAQKNPTAFYLCASTSVDTQYFGPGTRLTVL.

V gene TRBV6-5 combines with J gene TRBJ2-2, with D uncertain. This CDR3 has 15 amino acids. Between the trimmed V and J ends, which lost 5 bases and 4 bases, there was a span of 14 bases. Germline V gives CDR1 MNHEY, CDR2 SVGAGI. The CDR3 reads CASSPLLGSTGELFF. CDR3 bases: TGTGCCAGCAGTCCTCTCCTGGGATCCACCGGGGAGCTGTTTTTT.

The V and J genes are TRBV15 and TRBJ1-5; D gene ambiguous. The CDR3 covers 14 residues. CDR1 and CDR2 (germline): LNHNV, YYDKDF (reference sequence). Trimming shortened V by 1 base and J by 2 bases, and 6 bases separated the two germline ends. The CDR3 reads CATSRGGGNQPQHF. The CDR3 DNA is TGTGCCACCAGCAGAGGGGGAGGCAATCAGCCCCAGCATTTT.

This clone showed up just a few times. The chain recombines TRBV28 with TRBJ1-1; no clear D. This CDR3 has 14 residues. Trimming cost V 2 bases and J 0 bases, with 7 bases left between them. Germline CDR1 is MDHEN and CDR2 is SYDVKM. CDR3 region: CASSLTGMNTEAFF. The CDR3 DNA reads TGTGCCAGCAGTTTAACCGGGATGAACACTGAAGCTTTCTTT.

The V call is TRBV5-6, the J call TRBJ2-7; no clear D. The CDR3 extends over 15 amino acids. V was shortened by 4 bases and J by 7 bases, with 21 bases between the two germline ends. The germline V gene has CDR1 SGHDT and CDR2 YYEEEE. CDR3 sequence (DNA): TGTGCCAGCAGCCGACTTGGGAACCGGGCTGGGGAGCAGTACTTC. Translating gives CASSRLGNRAGEQYF.